This T cell receptor beta chain comes out of a study of control samples from healthy donors and cancer patients. Measured with immunoSEQ multiplex PCR; TCRdb has only the in-frame clones, and not every one. The sample holds roughly 120,000 clones, about 91% seen once. V lost 4 bases and J 0 bases, leaving 12 bases between the germline ends. Germline CDR1 reads MNHEY; CDR2 reads SVGEGT. The CDR3 spans 15 residues. Sample: blood. The chain carries TRBV6-2 or TRBV6-3 and TRBJ1-1, with D hard to call. The clonotype comes from a man in his forties in good health. In DNA, the CDR3 is TGTGCCAGCAGTTTCGCCGGGTGGGTGAACACTGAAGCTTTCTTT. Residues: CASSFAGWVNTEAFF.